What follows are 29 T cell receptor beta chains derived from one specimen sequenced in a study of beta chain features in type 1 diabetes. Every isolated RNA sample was fully reverse transcribed, so sequencing captured expressed TCRB transcripts. Method: immunoSEQ multiplex PCR; TCRdb's copy keeps in-frame clones and lacks some. The top ten clones hold approximately 0.03% of a sample with about 230,000 clones, 9.6% of them seen once. What was sequenced was naive CD4+ T cells from blood. These receptors were taken from a woman aged 18-29 years in good health.

This clone turned up a few times. V usage is TRBV30 and J usage is TRBJ1-1; unclear D gene. The CDR3 is 11 amino acids. Germline values: CDR1 GTSNPN, CDR2 SVGIG (reference sequence). The ends were cut back, 4 bases at V and 1 base at J, with 4 bases in the middle. CDR3 coding DNA: TGTGCCTGGATAGAGAACACTGAAGCTTTCTTT. Protein sequence: CAWIENTEAFF.

This clone was detected a few times. The rearrangement joins TRBV7-2 to TRBJ2-1, with 9 positions matching TRBD2. Trimming took 4 bases from V and 4 from J; bases not matched to a gene: 5. CDR1 is SGHTA, CDR2 FQGNSA, per germline. The CDR3 runs 15 residues. The CDR3 DNA reads TGTGCCAGCAGCTCCAGCGGGGGGCCTTACAATGAGCAGTTCTTC. Translated, it gives CASSSSGGPYNEQFF.

This clone was observed a handful of times. The CDR3 is CAWSVAGDGTGELFF. The CDR3, as DNA: TGTGCCTGGAGTGTTGCGGGAGATGGCACCGGGGAGCTGTTTTTT. This chain links TRBV30 with TRBJ2-2, with TRBD2 identical over 7 bases. CDR3 size: 15 residues. The germline V gene has CDR1 GTSNPN and CDR2 SVGIG (reference sequence). J lost 4 bases, V lost 0 bases, and 5 bases had no gene match.

This chain links TRBV10-3 with TRBJ1-2; D may be TRBD1 (5 bases). Germline CDR1 is ENHRY and CDR2 is SYGVKD. The CDR3 is made up of 12 amino acids. The V and J ends lost 6 bases and 2 bases respectively, with 7 bases between them. CDR3 in amino acids: CAIRSGNYGYTF. The CDR3 DNA reads TGTGCCATCAGATCAGGGAACTATGGCTACACCTTC.

V is TRBV2 and J is TRBJ2-4; 7 bases are shared with TRBD1. The V gene's germline CDR1 is SNHLY and CDR2 FYNNEI. CDR3 length equals 15 residues. V gave up 7 bases and J gave up 0 bases; unmatched junction bases: 6. CDR3 loop: CASTGQTLAKNIQYF. The CDR3 nucleotides read TGTGCCAGCACGGGACAGACATTAGCCAAAAACATTCAGTACTTC.

The V and J genes are TRBV6-6 and TRBJ2-2; tentatively, D is TRBD1 (6 bases). The CDR3 covers 14 residues. CDR1 and CDR2 from the germline V gene are MNHNY and SVGAGI (reference sequence). Between the trimmed V and J ends, which lost 5 bases and 3 bases, there was a span of 10 bases. The CDR3 spells CASSTGIHTGELFF. The CDR3 bases are TGTGCCAGCAGTACAGGGATCCACACCGGGGAGCTGTTTTTT.

This clone was seen a handful of times. The chain joins TRBV4-1 to TRBJ1-6, with TRBD1 matching 9 bases. V dropped 3 bases and J dropped 6; count of bases not matched to a gene: 0. The CDR3 runs to 14 residues. Germline CDR1 is MGHRA and CDR2 is YSYEKL. The CDR3 here is CASSQDRGNSPLHF. CDR3 coding DNA: TGCGCCAGCAGCCAGGACAGGGGTAATTCACCCCTCCACTTT.

This clone was picked up a small number of times. This CDR3 reads CASSLFSTDSPLHF. CDR3 DNA sequence: TGTGCCAGCAGCTTATTCAGTACAGACTCACCCCTCCACTTT. The J gene is TRBJ1-6, the V gene TRBV7-3; D uncertain. This CDR3 is 14 amino acids long. V was cut by 2 bases and J by 10 bases, with 12 bases left in between. CDR1 and CDR2 from the germline V gene are SGHTA and FQGTGA. The full variable domain, rest sourced from reference TRBV7-3 and TRBJ1-6, is GAGVSQTPSNKVTEKGKYVELRCDPISGHTALYWYRQSLGQGPEFLIYFQGTGAADDSGLPNDRFFAVRPEGSVSTLKIQRTERGDSAVYLCASSLFSTDSPLHFGNGTRLTVT.

This clone was counted only a few times. The genes are TRBV5-4 and TRBJ2-7; 7 bases fit TRBD2. Germline V gene lookup returns CDR1 SGHNT and CDR2 YYREEE (reference sequence). V trimming: 4 bases; J trimming: 4 bases; junction bases outside the gene matches: 11. This CDR3 spans 15 amino acids. CDR3 bases: TGTGCCAGCAGCACATCTAGCGGCCAAGGGTACGAGCAGTACTTC. As protein: CASSTSSGQGYEQYF.

The genes are TRBV5-1 and TRBJ2-1; TRBD2 is a possible D gene (5 bases). Germline CDR1 is SGHRS and CDR2 is YFSETQ. The CDR3 contains 14 residues. V was shortened by 0 bases and J by 6 bases, with 10 bases between the two germline ends. Written as DNA, the CDR3 is TGCGCCAGCAGCTTGGACGCAGGAGGCAATGAGCAGTTCTTC. Its translation: CASSLDAGGNEQFF. The full variable domain, rest sourced from reference TRBV5-1 and TRBJ2-1, is KAGVTQTPRYLIKTRGQQVTLSCSPISGHRSVSWYQQTPGQGLQFLFEYFSETQRNKGNFPGRFSGRQFSNSRSEMNVSTLELGDSALYLCASSLDAGGNEQFFGPGTRLTVL.

The chain couples TRBV27 to TRBJ2-1; 11 nucleotides match TRBD2. Germline trimming cut 9 bases from V and 0 bases from J; bases unmatched to any gene: 16. Germline CDR1 and CDR2: MNHEY and SMNVEV (reference sequence). This CDR3 spans 19 amino acids. CDR3 nucleotide sequence: TGTGCCAGTCAACGAGCTGGTCTAGCGGGAGGCGGCTCCTACAATGAGCAGTTCTTC. Its protein is CASQRAGLAGGGSYNEQFF.

The rearrangement joins TRBV2 to TRBJ2-2; no firm D call. V lost 8 bases and J lost 6, with 10 bases in between. The germline V gene encodes CDR1 SNHLY and CDR2 FYNNEI. The CDR3 extends over 12 amino acids. The CDR3 loop reads CASLLSPGELFF. CDR3 nucleotide sequence: TGTGCCAGCCTACTATCTCCCGGGGAGCTGTTTTTT.

This clone appeared many times. V is TRBV7-2 and J is TRBJ2-7; 11 bases match TRBD2. The CDR3 covers 16 residues. Germline-derived CDR1 and CDR2 are SGHTA and FQGNSA. V shed 4 bases and J 7 bases; nucleotides not matched to a gene: 12. The CDR3 protein is CASSSTGTSGHLEQYF. CDR3 coding DNA: TGTGCCAGCAGCTCGACCGGGACTAGCGGCCATTTGGAGCAGTACTTC.

This clone was seen a few times. This chain connects TRBV25-1 to TRBJ2-2; 11 bases fit TRBD1. Per the germline V gene, CDR1 is MGHDK and CDR2 is SYGVNS. This CDR3 has 17 residues. Trimming took 5 bases from V and 3 from J; bases not matched to a gene: 8. CDR3 in amino acids: CASSRFPGQGDTGELFF. CDR3 in DNA: TGTGCCAGCAGTCGATTCCCGGGACAGGGGGACACCGGGGAGCTGTTTTTT. Filled out from reference TRBV25-1 and TRBJ2-2, the complete variable domain reads EADIYQTPRYLVIGTGKKITLECSQTMGHDKMYWYQQDPGMELHLIHYSYGVNSTEKGDLSSESTVSRIRTEHFPLTLESARPSHTSQYLCASSRFPGQGDTGELFFGEGSRLTVL.

The V gene is TRBV7-8, the J gene TRBJ1-1, with 10 bases matching TRBD1. V was clipped by 5 bases and J by 7 bases; unmatched bases: 19. Germline V gene lookup returns CDR1 SGHVS and CDR2 FQNEAQ. CDR3 size: 18 residues. The CDR3 sequence: CASSLPKTGGGAGSEAFF. The CDR3 coding sequence is TGTGCCAGCAGCCTACCTAAGACAGGGGGCGGGGCTGGAAGTGAAGCTTTCTTT.

The chain uses TRBV4-2 and TRBJ2-1; 8 bases agree with TRBD2. The CDR3 loop spans 15 amino acids. After removal of 3 bases from V and 5 bases from J, the junction contained 6 bases not matched to a gene. Germline values: CDR1 LGHNA, CDR2 YNFKEQ. CDR3 region: CASSHTSGKDNEQFF. In DNA form, the CDR3 reads TGTGCCAGCAGCCATACTAGCGGTAAAGACAATGAGCAGTTCTTC.

The gene calls are TRBV4-1 and TRBJ2-7, with a tentative D call TRBD2 (5 bases). Germline V gene sequence: CDR1 MGHRA, CDR2 YSYEKL. The length of the CDR3 is 14 residues. V dropped 3 bases and J dropped 1 base, with 10 bases sitting between them. CDR3 nucleotide sequence: TGCGCCAGCAGCCAGAAGAGCGGTTCCTACGAGCAGTACTTC. This sequence encodes CASSQKSGSYEQYF.

V usage is TRBV10-3 and J usage is TRBJ2-7; D possibly corresponds to TRBD2 (5 bases). CDR3 size: 13 residues. V was clipped by 4 bases and J by 9 bases, with 16 bases between them. CDR1 is ENHRY, CDR2 SYGVKD, per germline. The CDR3 coding sequence is TGTGCCATCAGTGTACGGGAAGGGCTTTGGCAGTACTTC. Its protein is CAISVREGLWQYF.

This rearrangement joins TRBV19 to TRBJ1-1, with 12 bases matching TRBD1. With 5 bases clipped from V and 1 base from J, the junction kept 8 bases outside the gene matches. Germline V gene sequence: CDR1 LNHDA, CDR2 SQIVND (reference sequence). The CDR3 sequence is 17 residues long. In DNA form, the CDR3 reads TGTGCCAGTAGTTGGAAGGGACAGGGGGCGGCGAACACTGAAGCTTTCTTT. Protein: CASSWKGQGAANTEAFF.

This clone was counted ten times or more. The chain is built from TRBV29-1 and TRBJ2-5; no definite D call. The CDR3 contains 12 residues. Trimming removed 4 bases at V and 0 bases at J, with 6 bases between. Per the germline V gene, CDR1 is SQVTM and CDR2 is ANQGSEA. The CDR3 bases are TGCAGCGTTGTGCCAGACCAAGAGACCCAGTACTTC. Translation gives CSVVPDQETQYF.

V is TRBV9 and J is TRBJ2-1; TRBD2 matches 10 bases. With 4 bases clipped from V and 0 bases from J, the junction kept 16 bases outside the gene matches. The CDR3 sequence is 20 residues long. In germline, CDR1 is SGDLS, CDR2 YYNGEE. Here the CDR3 reads CASSSTGERGGSGSYNEQFF. CDR3 sequence (DNA): TGTGCCAGCAGCTCAACGGGAGAGCGGGGGGGCTCGGGCTCCTACAATGAGCAGTTCTTC.

The J gene is TRBJ2-1, the V gene TRBV6-5, with 10 bases lining up with TRBD1. This CDR3 is built from 15 residues. Germline trimming cut 4 bases from V and 6 bases from J; bases unmatched to any gene: 6. Germline CDR1 is MNHEY and CDR2 is SVGAGI. The CDR3 DNA follows: TGTGCCAGCAGTTCCCGGACAGGGGGGATCAATGAGCAGTTCTTC. Its translation: CASSSRTGGINEQFF.

This clone came up many times. V is TRBV29-1 and J is TRBJ2-1, with D possibly TRBD2 on 6 matching bases. Trimming left V 5 bases short and J 2 bases short, with 19 bases between. The germline gives CDR1 SQVTM, CDR2 ANQGSEA. This CDR3 has 16 residues. Here the CDR3 reads CSVQASLARTYNEQFF. CDR3 in DNA: TGCAGCGTTCAAGCCAGTCTAGCGCGAACCTACAATGAGCAGTTCTTC.

This chain's CDR3 is CASSPGQLNEQFF. The DNA of the CDR3 is TGTGCCAGCTCACCGGGACAGCTCAATGAGCAGTTCTTC. This chain links TRBV18 with TRBJ2-1; 7 nucleotides line up with TRBD1. CDR1 and CDR2 (germline): KGHSH, LQKENI. Unmatched junction bases numbered 2, after V lost 3 bases and J lost 6 bases. There are 13 residues in the CDR3.

The rearrangement links TRBV5-1 to TRBJ2-5, with 12 bases fitting TRBD2. CDR3 size: 15 residues. The V segment lost 7 bases and the J segment 7 bases; nucleotides outside the gene matches: 11. Germline V CDR1 and CDR2: SGHRS, YFSETQ. The CDR3 reads CASGTGTSGSRTQYF. The CDR3 bases are TGCGCCAGCGGGACCGGGACTAGCGGGTCCCGGACCCAGTACTTC. Using reference TRBV5-1 and TRBJ2-5 for the parts outside the CDR3, the full variable domain is KAGVTQTPRYLIKTRGQQVTLSCSPISGHRSVSWYQQTPGQGLQFLFEYFSETQRNKGNFPGRFSGRQFSNSRSEMNVSTLELGDSALYLCASGTGTSGSRTQYFGPGTRLLVL.

The V call is TRBV28, the J call TRBJ1-4; D is perhaps TRBD1 (5 bases). With 5 bases removed from V and 7 bases from J, the gap between germline ends came to 11 bases. This CDR3 is 13 amino acids long. CDR1 is MDHEN, CDR2 SYDVKM, per germline. DNA of the CDR3: TGTGCCAGCAGTCTCCAGGGTGGTGAAAAACTGTTTTTT. This translates into CASSLQGGEKLFF.

This clone was seen more than once but under ten times. The genes are TRBV7-9 and TRBJ2-3; 10 bases are a match to TRBD2. Germline assignment: CDR1 SEHNR and CDR2 FQNEAQ (reference sequence). J gave up 3 bases and V 5 bases, and 5 bases lay outside the gene matches. CDR3 length: 15 residues. CDR3 amino acids: CASSPSGSGTDTQYF. In DNA form, the CDR3 reads TGTGCCAGCAGCCCTAGCGGGAGTGGGACAGATACGCAGTATTTT.

There are a few counts of this clone. The V call is TRBV2, the J call TRBJ2-1; 7 positions agree with TRBD2. With 4 bases clipped from V and 8 bases from J, the junction kept 8 bases outside the gene matches. The CDR3 covers 14 residues. Germline V gives CDR1 SNHLY, CDR2 FYNNEI. Here the CDR3 reads CASSVMGREDEQFF. CDR3 sequence (DNA): TGTGCCAGCAGTGTAATGGGGAGGGAGGATGAGCAGTTCTTC.

This clone occurred a few times. The V gene is TRBV6-5, the J gene TRBJ1-1; the match to TRBD1 covers 8 bases. The CDR3 sequence is 15 residues long. V was clipped by 5 bases and J by 5 bases; unmatched bases: 10. Germline V gene lookup returns CDR1 MNHEY and CDR2 SVGAGI. The CDR3 DNA reads as TGTGCCAGCAGTACAATTACAGGGGGAAGGACTGAAGCTTTCTTT. Its protein is CASSTITGGRTEAFF.